The rows below give T cell receptor beta chains drawn from one sample of a study of shared clonotypes between healthy human individuals. Sequencing used immunoSEQ multiplex PCR; TCRdb keeps in-frame clones, though not all of them. The profile shows 520,000 or so clones, around 79% of them singletons. The sample was PBMCs. These receptor sequences come from a woman in her thirties or forties in good health. Some clones in this sample may be carry-over from other donors' samples. CDR3s include the opening cysteine and the closing phenylalanine or tryptophan. The D gene is left open where the match is weak. Clone size appears in some rows only: once, few, many, or a class for an expanded clone.

abundance	d_gene	v_gene	j_gene	CDR3nt	CDR3aa
.	.	TRBV5-8	TRBJ2-3	TGTGCCAGCAGCCCCCGCGGGGGCACAGATACGCAGTATTTT	CASSPRGGTDTQYF
few	.	TRBV7-9	TRBJ2-1	TGTGCCAGCAGCTTATCACAGGGCAATGAGCAGTTCTTC	CASSLSQGNEQFF
.	.	TRBV5-4	TRBJ2-1	TGTGCCAGCAGCTTGAAGTTCGGCTCCTACAATGAGCAGTTCTTC	CASSLKFGSYNEQFF
.	.	TRBV5-5	TRBJ2-5	TGTGCCAGCAGCTTGTTGGACATTAAAGAGACCCAGTACTTC	CASSLLDIKETQYF
.	.	TRBV19	TRBJ2-7	TGTGCCAGTAGTGACCCATCTAGTGGGCGCTACGAGCAGTACTTC	CASSDPSSGRYEQYF
.	.	TRBV27	TRBJ2-1	TGTGCCAGCACCCGCGGAGATCGGGCCTACAATGAGCAGTTCTTC	CASTRGDRAYNEQFF
.	.	TRBV7-3	TRBJ2-7	TGTGCCAGCAGCCTAGGGGGTGCCTCCTACGAGCAGTACTTC	CASSLGGASYEQYF
.	.	TRBV25-1	TRBJ1-1	TGTGCCAGCAGTGACCCTACACCGGGTGAAGCTTTCTTT	CASSDPTPGEAFF
.	.	TRBV7-2	TRBJ2-3	TGTGCCAGCAGCTCCCGGGGGTATTCAGATACGCAGTATTTT	CASSSRGYSDTQYF
.	.	TRBV4-1	TRBJ2-4	TGCGCCAGCAGCCTAATGCAGGGGACCAAAAACATTCAGTACTTC	CASSLMQGTKNIQYF
.	.	TRBV29-1	TRBJ1-2	TGCAGCGTTGAAAGTCTAGGGACATCCCCGGGTGGCTACACCTTC	CSVESLGTSPGGYTF
.	.	TRBV7-3	TRBJ2-5	TGTGCCAGCAGCACTTTCCCCCAAGAGACCCAGTACTTC	CASSTFPQETQYF
.	.	TRBV5-1	TRBJ2-7	TGCGCCAGCAGCTTGGGGATAGGTATTTTTTCCTACGAGCAGTACTTC	CASSLGIGIFSYEQYF
many	TRBD2	TRBV5-1	TRBJ2-1	TGCGCCAGCAGCTTGGAGGCTAGCGGAAGCTCCTACAATGAGCAGTTCTTC	CASSLEASGSSYNEQFF
once	.	TRBV12-2	TRBJ2-7	TGTGCAAGTCGCTGGGGACGCTCGGGCTACGAGCAGTACTTC	CASRWGRSGYEQYF
once	TRBD2	TRBV9	TRBJ2-3	TGTGCCAGCAGCGTAAGACTAGCGGGAGGGCTTCGGGCAGATACGCAGTATTTT	CASSVRLAGGLRADTQYF
.	TRBD2	TRBV28	TRBJ2-1	TGTGCCATACTTCGGGAGGGCCCCCACTACAATGAGCAGTTCTTC	CAILREGPHYNEQFF
.	.	TRBV27	TRBJ2-7	TGTGCCAGCAGTGCCGATATAGGTTCCTACGAGCAGTACTTC	CASSADIGSYEQYF
.	TRBD1	TRBV7-8	TRBJ1-5	TGTGCCAGCAGCTTAGGGACAGGGGGAAATCAGCCCCAGCATTTT	CASSLGTGGNQPQHF
.	.	TRBV29-1	TRBJ1-4	TGCAGCGCCGGTGGGGGACATACAACTAATGAAAAACTGTTTTTT	CSAGGGHTTNEKLFF
.	TRBD1	TRBV7-9	TRBJ1-5	TGTGCCAGCGGGACAGGGGGCCTCAATCAGCCCCAGCATTTT	CASGTGGLNQPQHF
.	.	TRBV20-1	TRBJ2-7	TGCAGTGCTGAAAGATACGAGCAGTACTTC	CSAERYEQYF
once	.	TRBV27	TRBJ2-1	TGTGCCAGCAGTTTACCCGGGAGTGTAGGACATGAGCAGTTCTTC	CASSLPGSVGHEQFF
.	TRBD1	TRBV6-1	TRBJ2-1	TGTGCCAGCAGGGACAGGGGACTGAGGAATGAGCAGTTCTTC	CASRDRGLRNEQFF
.	.	TRBV9	TRBJ2-7	TGTGCCAGCAGCCCCCGACCCCGATCCTACGAGCAGTACTTC	CASSPRPRSYEQYF
.	TRBD2	TRBV6-4	TRBJ2-1	TGTGCCAGCAGCCGGCAGGGACTAGCGGGAGGGGGTGAGCAGTTCTTC	CASSRQGLAGGGEQFF
.	TRBD2	TRBV9	TRBJ2-1	TGTGCCAGCAGCCCCCTAGCGGGAAGGCAGTTCTTC	CASSPLAGRQFF
.	.	TRBV11-1	TRBJ2-3	TGTGCCAGCAGCTCATCTAGAGATACGCAGTATTTT	CASSSSRDTQYF
.	TRBD1	TRBV27	TRBJ1-4	TGTGCCAGCAGCCCTCAGGGACAGGCTAATGAAAAACTGTTTTTT	CASSPQGQANEKLFF
once	TRBD2	TRBV2	TRBJ2-1	TGTGCCAGCAGTTACAAGCGGGAGTTTGAGCAGTTCTTC	CASSYKREFEQFF
.	TRBD1	TRBV30	TRBJ1-1	TGTGCCTGGAGTGATCTGACTTGGACAGGGGAGGCTTTCTTT	CAWSDLTWTGEAFF
.	TRBD2	TRBV7-8	TRBJ2-1	TGTGCCAGCAGCCCCGGGCCTAGCGGGAGATCAGATCGGCAGTTCTTC	CASSPGPSGRSDRQFF
.	.	TRBV7-2	TRBJ2-3	TGTGCCAGCAGCCTTAGTCCCACCACAGATACGCAGTATTTT	CASSLSPTTDTQYF
few	.	TRBV25-1	TRBJ2-3	TGTGCCTGCCGACCGTCCCCGAGGTATTTT	CACRPSPRYF
.	.	TRBV23-1	TRBJ2-2	TGCGCCAGCAGTACCCGGTCGGTTACCGGGGAGCTGTTTTTT	CASSTRSVTGELFF
.	TRBD2	TRBV7-9	TRBJ2-1	TGTGCCAGCAGCTTACTAGCGGGAGGCGAATACAATGAGCAGTTCTTC	CASSLLAGGEYNEQFF
.	.	TRBV6-5	TRBJ1-1	TGTGCCAGCCATCCCGACAGTTACACTGAAGCTTTCTTT	CASHPDSYTEAFF
many	TRBD1	TRBV5-1	TRBJ2-7	TGCGCCAGCAGCCCCCTGGGCAGGGGGCTCGACGAGCAGTACTTC	CASSPLGRGLDEQYF
.	.	TRBV29-1	TRBJ2-4	TGCAGCGTCAGCGGTCGGCTGGCCAAAAACATTCAGTACTTC	CSVSGRLAKNIQYF
.	.	TRBV5-1	TRBJ2-7	TGCGCCAGCAGCCAGGGCCCCCCGTTTTACGAGCAGTACTTC	CASSQGPPFYEQYF
.	TRBD2	TRBV5-8	TRBJ2-7	TGTGCCAGCAGCTTCGGGACTAGCTTCTACGAGCAGTACTTC	CASSFGTSFYEQYF
once	TRBD1	TRBV11-2	TRBJ1-2	TGTGCCAGCAGCTTAGTCCCCGTGTCGACAGGGGAATATGGCTACACCTTC	CASSLVPVSTGEYGYTF
.	TRBD1	TRBV5-1	TRBJ1-4	TGCGCCAGCAGCGACCCACAGGGGGCGGGTGAAAAACTGTTTTTT	CASSDPQGAGEKLFF
.	.	TRBV13	TRBJ2-3	TGTGCCAGCACCCAGGCGGGACTTGGCACAGATACGCAGTATTTT	CASTQAGLGTDTQYF
.	.	TRBV7-8	TRBJ1-5	TGTGCCAGCAGCTTAGAGGGTGGGGCAGACTCTAGCAATCAGCCCCAGCATTTT	CASSLEGGADSSNQPQHF
.	TRBD1	TRBV6-1	TRBJ1-2	TGTGCCAGCAGTGAAGCCGGACAGGGGGAGTATGGCTACACCTTC	CASSEAGQGEYGYTF
.	TRBD2	TRBV4-2	TRBJ2-1	TGTGCCAGCAGCCAAGATTTTGGGCTAGCGGTCCGTGAGCAGTTCTTC	CASSQDFGLAVREQFF
.	TRBD1	TRBV13	TRBJ1-5	TGTGCCAGCAGCCGGACAGGAGCCCCCTATCAGCCCCAGCATTTT	CASSRTGAPYQPQHF
.	TRBD2	TRBV9	TRBJ2-3	TGTGCCAGCAGCGTGGGTAGCGGGAGGAGGGGACCAGATACGCAGTATTTT	CASSVGSGRRGPDTQYF
.	.	TRBV19	TRBJ1-5	TGTGCCAGTAGTAACAGGGCTAGCAATCAGCCCCAGCATTTT	CASSNRASNQPQHF
.	.	TRBV2	TRBJ2-2	TGTGCCAGCAAACTACTACAGGGATGGGCCGGGGAGCTGTTTTTT	CASKLLQGWAGELFF
few	TRBD1	TRBV6-6	TRBJ1-4	TGTGCCAGCAGTTCACACACAGGGGGGAACGAAAAACTGTTTTTT	CASSSHTGGNEKLFF
few	.	TRBV9	TRBJ1-2	TGTGCCAGCAGCGGGGGTACGGGTCTAATCCTTCTATTGACCTTC	CASSGGTGLILLLTF
once	TRBD2	TRBV28	TRBJ2-1	TGTGCCAGCAGTCCTAGCGGGGGGCCCTCCTACAATGAGCAGTTCTTC	CASSPSGGPSYNEQFF
.	.	TRBV10-1	TRBJ2-1	TGCGCCAGCAGTGGGGGGCTAATAGGTGAGCAGTTCTTC	CASSGGLIGEQFF